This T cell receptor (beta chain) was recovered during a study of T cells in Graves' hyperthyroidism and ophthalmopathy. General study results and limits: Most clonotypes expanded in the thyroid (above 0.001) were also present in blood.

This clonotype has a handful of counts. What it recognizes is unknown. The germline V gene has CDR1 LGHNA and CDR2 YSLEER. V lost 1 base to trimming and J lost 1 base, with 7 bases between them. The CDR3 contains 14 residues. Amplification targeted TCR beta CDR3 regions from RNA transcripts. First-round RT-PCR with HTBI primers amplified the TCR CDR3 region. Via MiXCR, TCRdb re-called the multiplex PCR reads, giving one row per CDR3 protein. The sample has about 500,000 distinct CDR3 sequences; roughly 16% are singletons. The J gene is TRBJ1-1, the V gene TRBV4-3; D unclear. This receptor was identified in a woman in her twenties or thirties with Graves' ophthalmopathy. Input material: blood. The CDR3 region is CASSQVLGNTEAFF. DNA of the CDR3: TGCGCCAGCAGCCAAGTTCTTGGGAACACTGAAGCTTTCTTT.